Relative to its sample, the clone carrying this T cell receptor beta chain is medium-sized. Its antigen is as yet unknown. Through MiXCR, TCRdb re-clonotyped the PCR reads. Of more than 8,500 clones listed, approximately 11% are singletons. The data derive from a study of metastatic and nonmetastatic thyroid tumors. Study context: Across blood and tumor or nodule tissue, repertoires from malignant and benign thyroid patients were compared with one another.

Every patient underwent thyroid surgery untreated. The V end lost 8 bases, the J end lost 5 bases, and 15 bases lay between the germline ends. CDR3 length: 13 amino acids. The germline gives CDR1 MNHNS, CDR2 SASEGT. The study's findings and limits: When malignant thyroid tumors were compared with benign nodules, TCR beta diversity was reportedly significantly higher in the malignant tumors. This held in both blood and tumor samples.

Sequencing was done on a sample of tumor tissue. The receptor comes from a female donor with papillary thyroid cancer or a benign thyroid nodule (not recorded which). Some clones in this sample may be carry-over from other donors' samples. The V call is TRBV6-1, the J call TRBJ2-5; D perhaps matches TRBD2 (6 bases). The CDR3, as DNA: TGTGCCAGCCCCGGGACTTCGGGGGAGACCCAGTACTTC. The encoded protein is CASPGTSGETQYF.